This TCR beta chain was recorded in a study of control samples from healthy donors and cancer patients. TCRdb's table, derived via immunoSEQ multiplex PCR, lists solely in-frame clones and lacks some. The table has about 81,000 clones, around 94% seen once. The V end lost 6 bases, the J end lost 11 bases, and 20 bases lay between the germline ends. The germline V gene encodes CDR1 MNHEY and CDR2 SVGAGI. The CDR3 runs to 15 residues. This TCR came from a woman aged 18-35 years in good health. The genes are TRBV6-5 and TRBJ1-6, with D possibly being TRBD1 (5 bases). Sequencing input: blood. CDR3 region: CASSQDSSGPPPLHF. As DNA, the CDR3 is TGTGCCAGCAGCCAGGACTCCTCGGGACCTCCACCCCTCCACTTT.